These T cell receptor beta chains were read from a single sample in a study of chemoradiotherapy in HPV16-positive cancers. Profiling relied on immunoSEQ multiplex PCR, and the TCRdb table lists in-frame clones only, not all of them. The data hold approximately 14,000 clones, with approximately 91% observed a single time. Sequencing used blood, obtained from a patient who underwent chemoradiotherapy. The receptors were gathered from a human donor with HPV-associated anogenital cancer. Both conserved end residues are part of each CDR3. The D gene is left open where the match is weak.

j_call v_call d_call cdr3_nt cdr3_aa
TRBJ2-7 TRBV6-6 TRBD1 TGTGCCAGCAGTTCGACAGGGGGCGATACCTACGAGCAGTACTTC CASSSTGGDTYEQYF
TRBJ1-1 TRBV9 NA TGTGCCAGCAGCTCATCGACCAGATTGGGCACTGAAGCTTTCTTT CASSSSTRLGTEAFF
TRBJ2-5 TRBV10-2 NA TGCGCCAGCAGCCCCGGTAGCGGTACAGTCCCGATCCAAGAGACCCAGTACTTC CASSPGSGTVPIQETQYF
TRBJ1-2 TRBV5-6 TRBD1 TGTGCCAGCAGCACCCGGACAGGGGTCTATGGCTACACCTTC CASSTRTGVYGYTF
TRBJ1-2 TRBV7-9 NA TGTGCCAGCCGACAGTTATCTAACTATGGCTACACCTTC CASRQLSNYGYTF
TRBJ1-1 TRBV7-9 NA TGTGCCAGCAGTACCGACATGAACACTGAAGCTTTCTTT CASSTDMNTEAFF
TRBJ2-7 TRBV5-1 NA TGCGCCAGCAGCGTGGACAGCAAAACCTACGAGCAGTACTTC CASSVDSKTYEQYF
TRBJ2-1 TRBV2 NA TGTGCCAGCAAAGAGTTCTACAATGAGCAGTTCTTC CASKEFYNEQFF
TRBJ2-7 TRBV7-6 NA TGTGCCAGCAGCTTAGAAAGCAGGGGCCCGCAGTACTTC CASSLESRGPQYF
TRBJ2-6 TRBV27 NA TGTGCCAGCAGTGGACAGAGCGGGGCCAACGTCCTGACTTTC CASSGQSGANVLTF